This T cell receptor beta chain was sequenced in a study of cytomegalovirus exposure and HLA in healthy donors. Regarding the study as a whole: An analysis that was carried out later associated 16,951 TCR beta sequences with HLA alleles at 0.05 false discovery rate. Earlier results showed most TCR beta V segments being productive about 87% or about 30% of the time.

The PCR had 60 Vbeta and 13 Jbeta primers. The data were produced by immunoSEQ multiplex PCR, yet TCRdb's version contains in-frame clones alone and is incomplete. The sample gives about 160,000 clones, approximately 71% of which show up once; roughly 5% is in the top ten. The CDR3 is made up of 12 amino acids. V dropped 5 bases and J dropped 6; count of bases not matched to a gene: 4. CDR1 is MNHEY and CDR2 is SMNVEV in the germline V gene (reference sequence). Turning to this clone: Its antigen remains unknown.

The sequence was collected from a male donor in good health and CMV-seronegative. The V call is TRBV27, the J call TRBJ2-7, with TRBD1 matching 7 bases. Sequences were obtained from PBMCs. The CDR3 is CASSLNRGEQYF. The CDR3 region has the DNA TGTGCCAGCAGTCTTAACAGGGGCGAGCAGTACTTC.